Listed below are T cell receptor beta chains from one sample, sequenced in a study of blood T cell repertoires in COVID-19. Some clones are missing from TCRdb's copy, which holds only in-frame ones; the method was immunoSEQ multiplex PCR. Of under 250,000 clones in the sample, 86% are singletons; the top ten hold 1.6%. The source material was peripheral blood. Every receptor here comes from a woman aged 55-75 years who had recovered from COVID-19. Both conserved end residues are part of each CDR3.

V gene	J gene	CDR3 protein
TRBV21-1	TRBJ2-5	CASSSLAGGSTRDEETQYF
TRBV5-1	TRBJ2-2	CASSNYRASNTGELFF
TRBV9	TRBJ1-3	CASSASSGNTIYF
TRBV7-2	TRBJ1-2	CASSSQTAYYGYTF
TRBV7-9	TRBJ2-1	CASSPSGAGGQFF
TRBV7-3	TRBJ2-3	CASSPKGQRTDTQYF
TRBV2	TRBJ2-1	CASSEPTPRQGNYNEQFF
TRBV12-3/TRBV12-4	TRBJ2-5	CASSLQQETQYF
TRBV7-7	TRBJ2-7	CASSLSGGSYEQYF
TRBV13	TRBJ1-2	CASSLQGSPGYGYTF
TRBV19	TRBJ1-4	CASSNFPEDEKLFF
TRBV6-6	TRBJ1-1	CASRRLGTEAFF
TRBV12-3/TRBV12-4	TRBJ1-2	CASSLDSNYGYTF
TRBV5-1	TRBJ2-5	CASSLLAGREETQYF
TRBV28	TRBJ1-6	CASTNNSPLHF
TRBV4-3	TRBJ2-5	CASSQDQGKETQYF
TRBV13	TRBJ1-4	CASSFIADGGEKLFF
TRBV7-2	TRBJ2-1	CASAPYWGGGPEIYNEQFF
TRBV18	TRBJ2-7	CASSPGQSYEQYF
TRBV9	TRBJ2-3	CASSVLAGGTDTQYF
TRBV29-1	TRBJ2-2	CSVGGTGQRNTGELFF
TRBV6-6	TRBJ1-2	CASSKQGIEGYTF
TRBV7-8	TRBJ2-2	CASSSDRVGELFF
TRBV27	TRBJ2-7	CASSTMNPGANEQYF
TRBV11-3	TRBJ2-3	CASSFGRSGTDTQYF
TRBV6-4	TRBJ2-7	CASSTDRPDSYEQYF
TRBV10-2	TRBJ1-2	CASSDGANYGYTF
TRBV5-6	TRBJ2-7	CASSLAPSYEQYF
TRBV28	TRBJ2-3	CASSLRQGTDTQYF
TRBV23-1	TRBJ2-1	CASRPDTFSYNEQFF
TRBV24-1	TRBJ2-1	CATGDRGNSEQFF
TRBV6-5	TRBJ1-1	CASSYSPLSAEAFF
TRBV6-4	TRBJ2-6	CASSETGGANVLTF
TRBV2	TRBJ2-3	CASSGRLAAITDTQYF